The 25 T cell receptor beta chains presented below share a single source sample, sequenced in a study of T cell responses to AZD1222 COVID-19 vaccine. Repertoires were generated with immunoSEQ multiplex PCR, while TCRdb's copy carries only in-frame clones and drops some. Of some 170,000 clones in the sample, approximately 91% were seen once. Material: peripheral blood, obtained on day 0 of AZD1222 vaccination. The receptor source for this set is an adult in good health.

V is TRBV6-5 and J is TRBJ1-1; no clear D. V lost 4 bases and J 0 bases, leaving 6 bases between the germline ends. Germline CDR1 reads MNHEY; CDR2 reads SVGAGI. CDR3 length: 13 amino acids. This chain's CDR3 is CASSSSVNTEAFF. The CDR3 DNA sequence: TGTGCCAGCAGTTCTTCAGTGAACACTGAAGCTTTCTTT.

The CDR3 DNA is TGTGCCAGCAGTTCACAGGGGCCAACCAACACCGGGGAGCTGTTTTTT. Translated: CASSSQGPTNTGELFF. V gene TRBV14 combines with J gene TRBJ2-2, with 7 bases identical to TRBD1. The CDR3 has 16 amino acids. After removal of 6 bases from V and 2 bases from J, the junction contained 9 bases not matched to a gene. Looked up from germline, CDR1 is SGHDN and CDR2 is FVKESK.

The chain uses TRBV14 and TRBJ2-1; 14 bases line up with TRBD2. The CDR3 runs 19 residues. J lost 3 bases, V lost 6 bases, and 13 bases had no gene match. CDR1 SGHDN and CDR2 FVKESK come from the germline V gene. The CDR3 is CASSHPPPTSGRDYNEQFF. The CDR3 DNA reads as TGTGCCAGCAGTCATCCACCACCGACTAGCGGGAGGGACTACAATGAGCAGTTCTTC.

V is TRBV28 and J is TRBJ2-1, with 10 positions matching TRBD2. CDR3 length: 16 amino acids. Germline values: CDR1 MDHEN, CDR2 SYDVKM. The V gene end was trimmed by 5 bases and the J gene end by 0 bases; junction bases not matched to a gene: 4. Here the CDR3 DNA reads TGTGCCAGCAGTCGGCCTAGCGGGAGCTCCTACAATGAGCAGTTCTTC. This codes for CASSRPSGSSYNEQFF.

CDR3 region: CASSPHRSGLNSGANVLTF. DNA for the CDR3: TGTGCCAGCAGCCCCCACAGGAGTGGGTTAAACTCTGGGGCCAACGTCCTGACTTTC. This chain connects TRBV9 to TRBJ2-6; possible D gene TRBD1, 5 bases. Trimming took 4 bases from V and 0 from J, leaving 20 bases between them. CDR1 SGDLS and CDR2 YYNGEE come from the germline V gene. This CDR3 has 19 amino acids.

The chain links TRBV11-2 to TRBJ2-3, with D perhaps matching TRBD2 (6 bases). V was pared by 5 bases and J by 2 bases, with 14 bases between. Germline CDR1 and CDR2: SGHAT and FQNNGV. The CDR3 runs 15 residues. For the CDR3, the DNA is TGTGCCAGCAGCCTCGGGACTCTACTCACAGATACGCAGTATTTT. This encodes CASSLGTLLTDTQYF.

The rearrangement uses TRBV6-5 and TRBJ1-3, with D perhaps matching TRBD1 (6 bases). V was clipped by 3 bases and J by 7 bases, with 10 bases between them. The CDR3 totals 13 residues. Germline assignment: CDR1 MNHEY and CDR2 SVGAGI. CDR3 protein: CASSYRRGNTIYF. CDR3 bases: TGTGCCAGCAGTTATCGCAGGGGTAACACCATATATTTT.

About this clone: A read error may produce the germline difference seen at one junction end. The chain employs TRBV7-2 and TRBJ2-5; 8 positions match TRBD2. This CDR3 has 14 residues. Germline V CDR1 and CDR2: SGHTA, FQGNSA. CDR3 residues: CASSVAGLGETQYF. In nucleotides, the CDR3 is TGTGCCAGCAGCGTAGCGGGACTAGGAGAGACCCAGTACTTC.

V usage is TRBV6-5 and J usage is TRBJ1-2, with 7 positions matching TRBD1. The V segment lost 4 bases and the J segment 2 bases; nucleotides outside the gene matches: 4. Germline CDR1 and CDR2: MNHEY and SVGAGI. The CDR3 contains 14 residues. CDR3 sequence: CASSSAGGNYGYTF. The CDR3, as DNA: TGTGCCAGCAGTTCTGCAGGGGGGAACTATGGCTACACCTTC.

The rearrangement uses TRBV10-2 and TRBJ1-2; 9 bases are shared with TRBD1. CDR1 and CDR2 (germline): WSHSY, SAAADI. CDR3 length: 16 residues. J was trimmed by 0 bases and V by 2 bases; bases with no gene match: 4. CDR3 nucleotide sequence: TGCGCCAGCAGTGAGGGACAGGGGAACTCTAACTATGGCTACACCTTC. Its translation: CASSEGQGNSNYGYTF.

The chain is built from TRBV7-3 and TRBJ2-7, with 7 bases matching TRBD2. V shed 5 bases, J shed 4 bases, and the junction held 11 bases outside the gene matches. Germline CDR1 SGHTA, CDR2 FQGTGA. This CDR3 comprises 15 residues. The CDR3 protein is CASSLKGRGSYEQYF. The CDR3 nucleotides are TGTGCCAGCAGCCTGAAAGGGAGGGGTTCGTACGAGCAGTACTTC.

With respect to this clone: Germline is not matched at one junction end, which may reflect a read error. This CDR3 is CASSFGQTDTQYF. The CDR3 coding sequence is TGTGCTAGCAGCTTTGGACAGACAGATACGCAGTATTTT. This chain links TRBV7-7 with TRBJ2-3; a possible D gene is TRBD1 (6 bases). Germline V gene sequence: CDR1 SSHAT, CDR2 FNYEAQ (reference sequence). The CDR3 is 13 residues long. Filled out from reference TRBV7-7 and TRBJ2-3, the complete variable domain reads GAGVSQSPRYKVTKRGQDVTLRCDPISSHATLYWYQQALGQGPEFLTYFNYEAQPDKSGLPSDRFSAERPEGSISTLTIQRTEQRDSAMYRCASSFGQTDTQYFGPGTRLTVL.

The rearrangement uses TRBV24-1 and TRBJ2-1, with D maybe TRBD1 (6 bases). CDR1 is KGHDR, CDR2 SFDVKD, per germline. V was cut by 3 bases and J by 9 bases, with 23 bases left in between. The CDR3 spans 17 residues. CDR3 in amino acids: CATSDPAPGTIRGEQFF. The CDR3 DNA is TGTGCCACCAGTGATCCGGCTCCGGGAACGATCAGGGGTGAGCAGTTCTTC.

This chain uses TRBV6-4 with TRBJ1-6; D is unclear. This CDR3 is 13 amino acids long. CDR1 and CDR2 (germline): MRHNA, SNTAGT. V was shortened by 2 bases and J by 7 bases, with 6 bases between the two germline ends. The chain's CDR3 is CASSDELNSPLHF. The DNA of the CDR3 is TGTGCCAGCAGTGACGAGTTGAATTCACCCCTCCACTTT.

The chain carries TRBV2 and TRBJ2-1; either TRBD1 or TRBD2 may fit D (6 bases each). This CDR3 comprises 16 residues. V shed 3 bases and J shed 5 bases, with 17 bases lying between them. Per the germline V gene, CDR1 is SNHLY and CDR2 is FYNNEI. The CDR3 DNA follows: TGTGCCAGCAGTGACCTGGGGGCGGGAAAGAACAATGAGCAGTTCTTC. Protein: CASSDLGAGKNNEQFF.

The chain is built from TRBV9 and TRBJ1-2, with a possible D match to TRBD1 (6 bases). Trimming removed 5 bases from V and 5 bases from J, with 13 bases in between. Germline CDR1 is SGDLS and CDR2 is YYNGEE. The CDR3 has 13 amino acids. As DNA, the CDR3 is TGTGCCAGCAGTAATACAGGGTGGTATGGCTACACCTTC. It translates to CASSNTGWYGYTF. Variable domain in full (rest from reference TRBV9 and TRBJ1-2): DSGVTQTPKHLITATGQRVTLRCSPRSGDLSVYWYQQSLDQGLQFLIQYYNGEERAKGNILERFSAQQFPDLHSELNLSSLELGDSALYFCASSNTGWYGYTFGSGTRLTVV.

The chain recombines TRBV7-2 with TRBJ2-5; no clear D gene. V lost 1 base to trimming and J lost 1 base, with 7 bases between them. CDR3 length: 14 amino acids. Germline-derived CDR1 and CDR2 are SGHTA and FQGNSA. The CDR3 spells CASSLVSIQETQYF. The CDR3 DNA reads TGTGCCAGCAGCTTAGTCAGCATCCAAGAGACCCAGTACTTC.

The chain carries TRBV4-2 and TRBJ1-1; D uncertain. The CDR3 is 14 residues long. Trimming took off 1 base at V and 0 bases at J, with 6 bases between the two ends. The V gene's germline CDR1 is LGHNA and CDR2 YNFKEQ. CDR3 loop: CASSQGVLNTEAFF. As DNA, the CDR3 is TGTGCCAGCAGCCAAGGGGTTTTGAACACTGAAGCTTTCTTT.

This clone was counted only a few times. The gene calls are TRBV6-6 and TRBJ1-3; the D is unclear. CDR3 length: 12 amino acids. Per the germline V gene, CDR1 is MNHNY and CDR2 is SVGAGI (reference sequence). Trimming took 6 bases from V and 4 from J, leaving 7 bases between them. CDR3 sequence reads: CASSPTGNTIYF. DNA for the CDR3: TGTGCCAGCAGCCCTACCGGAAACACCATATATTTT.

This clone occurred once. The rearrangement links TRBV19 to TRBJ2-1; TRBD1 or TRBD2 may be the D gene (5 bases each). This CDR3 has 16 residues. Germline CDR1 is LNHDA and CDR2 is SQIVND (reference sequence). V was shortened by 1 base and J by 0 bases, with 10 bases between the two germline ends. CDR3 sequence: CASSIGAGSSYNEQFF. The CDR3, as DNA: TGTGCCAGTAGTATAGGGGCAGGGAGCTCCTACAATGAGCAGTTCTTC.

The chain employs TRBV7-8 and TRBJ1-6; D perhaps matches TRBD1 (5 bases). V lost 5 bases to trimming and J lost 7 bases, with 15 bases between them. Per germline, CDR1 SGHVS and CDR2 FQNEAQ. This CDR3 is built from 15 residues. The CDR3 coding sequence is TGTGCCAGCAGCCTAAGGAGGGGCGACAATTCACCCCTCCACTTT. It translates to CASSLRRGDNSPLHF.

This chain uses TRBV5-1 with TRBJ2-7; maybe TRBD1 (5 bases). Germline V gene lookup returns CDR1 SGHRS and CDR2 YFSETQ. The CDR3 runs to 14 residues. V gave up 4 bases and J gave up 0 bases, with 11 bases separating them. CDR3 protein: CASSPQASSYEQYF. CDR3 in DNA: TGCGCCAGCAGCCCACAGGCGAGCTCCTACGAGCAGTACTTC.

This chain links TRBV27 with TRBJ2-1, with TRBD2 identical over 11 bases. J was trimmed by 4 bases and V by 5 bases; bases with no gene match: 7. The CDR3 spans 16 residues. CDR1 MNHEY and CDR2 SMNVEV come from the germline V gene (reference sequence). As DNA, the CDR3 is TGTGCCAGCAGTATAGCTAGCGGGGGGCTTTACAATGAGCAGTTCTTC. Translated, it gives CASSIASGGLYNEQFF.

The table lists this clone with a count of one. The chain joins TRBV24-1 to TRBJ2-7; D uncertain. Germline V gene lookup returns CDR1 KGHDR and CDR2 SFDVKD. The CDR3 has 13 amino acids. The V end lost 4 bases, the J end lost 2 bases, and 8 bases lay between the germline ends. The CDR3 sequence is CATSEGQAYEQYF. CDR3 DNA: TGTGCCACCAGTGAAGGGCAGGCCTACGAGCAGTACTTC.

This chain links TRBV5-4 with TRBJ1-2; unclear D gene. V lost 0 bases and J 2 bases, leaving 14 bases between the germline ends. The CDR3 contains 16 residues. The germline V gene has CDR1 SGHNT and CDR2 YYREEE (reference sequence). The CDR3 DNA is TGTGCCAGCAGCTTGGGAAGACAAGGCGTAAACTATGGCTACACCTTC. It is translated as CASSLGRQGVNYGYTF. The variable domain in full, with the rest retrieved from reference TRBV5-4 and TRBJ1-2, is ETGVTQSPTHLIKTRGQQVTLRCSSQSGHNTVSWYQQALGQGPQFIFQYYREEENGRGNFPPRFSGLQFPNYSSELNVNALELDDSALYLCASSLGRQGVNYGYTFGSGTRLTVV.